A selection of T cell receptor beta chains follows, all from one sample in a study of CD8 T cells in Susac syndrome. One entry per CDR3 protein, called by TCRdb with MiXCR from the immunoSEQ multiplex PCR reads. Here the sample spans about 130,000 distinct CDR3 sequences, approximately 90% being singletons. The sequencing input was CD8+ T cells from PBMCs. The receptors stem from a human donor with multiple sclerosis. Both conserved end residues are part of each CDR3. The D gene is left open where the match is weak. Rows may omit the clone size; those that give it use once, few, many or a size class.

TRBJ1-1	.	TRBV20-1	.	TGCAGTGCTAGAGATCTATCCGGGGCCGACACTGAAGCTTTCTTT	CSARDLSGADTEAFF
TRBJ1-2	.	TRBV27	.	TGTGCCAGCAGTTTAGGGCCCTCGGGGGTAGTCGATGGCTACACCTTC	CASSLGPSGVVDGYTF
TRBJ2-3	TRBD2	TRBV7-9	.	TGTGCCAGCAGCGGGACTAGCGGAGGGGGGGATACGCAGTATTTT	CASSGTSGGGDTQYF
TRBJ1-2	.	TRBV11-2	.	TGTGCCAGCGGTGGGGCAAATCTATGGGGCTACACCTTC	CASGGANLWGYTF
TRBJ2-3	.	TRBV9	.	TGTGCCAGCAGCGTGTTGATTCAAGATACGCAGTATTTT	CASSVLIQDTQYF
TRBJ2-7	.	TRBV29-1	.	TGCAGCGTTGAGGGGATGTCGTGGGGCGAGCAGTACTTC	CSVEGMSWGEQYF
TRBJ2-1	TRBD2	TRBV5-5	.	TGTGCCAGCAGGCTGACTAGCGGGAGGGGCGATGAGCAGTTCTTC	CASRLTSGRGDEQFF
TRBJ1-1	.	TRBV12-3/TRBV12-4	.	TGTGCCAGCAGTCCGTTGATGGGGGAAGCTTTCTTT	CASSPLMGEAFF
TRBJ1-3	.	TRBV5-6	.	TGTGCCAGCAGTTTTGCCAGAAACACCATATATTTT	CASSFARNTIYF
TRBJ2-5	.	TRBV5-6	.	TGTGCCAGCAGCTTGGAAGAGACCCAGTACTTC	CASSLEETQYF
TRBJ2-1	TRBD1	TRBV27	once	TGTGCCAGCTCCCGAGGGACAGGGGACAATGAGCAGTTCTTC	CASSRGTGDNEQFF
TRBJ1-5	.	TRBV20-1	.	TGCAGTGCTGCCGAGGTGGGGGGTGGTCAGCCCCAGCATTTT	CSAAEVGGGQPQHF
TRBJ1-5	.	TRBV25-1	.	TGTGCCAGCAGTGAAATTGAAGGGGAAAATCAGCCCCAGCATTTT	CASSEIEGENQPQHF
TRBJ2-7	.	TRBV28	.	TGTGCCAGCAGTATGACAGACTACGAGCAGTACTTC	CASSMTDYEQYF
TRBJ1-5	.	TRBV6-5	.	TGTGCCAGCAGTTCTACTTACTATGGGCCCCAGCATTTT	CASSSTYYGPQHF
TRBJ1-2	.	TRBV5-1	.	TGCGCCAGCAGCTTTTCAGGTGGTTCTAACTATGGCTACACCTTC	CASSFSGGSNYGYTF
TRBJ2-7	.	TRBV27	.	TGTGCCAGCAGCCCGGGGGCCGCCTACGAGCAGTACTTC	CASSPGAAYEQYF
TRBJ2-5	.	TRBV14	.	TGTGCCAGCAGCCAACCAGCTGGCGAGACCCAGTACTTC	CASSQPAGETQYF
TRBJ1-5	.	TRBV7-9	.	TGTGCCAGCAGCTTAGCGGGGGCTGCAGCCCAGCATTTT	CASSLAGAAAQHF
TRBJ2-5	.	TRBV19	.	TGTGCCAGTAGTGCTACAGGGCTCGAGACCCAGTACTTC	CASSATGLETQYF
TRBJ1-2	TRBD1	TRBV7-9	.	TGTGCCAGCAGCCCCGGGACAGGGGGCCTCTATGGCTACACCTTC	CASSPGTGGLYGYTF
TRBJ2-3	.	TRBV19	.	TGTGCCAGTTCCACCGGGCCTGGCGGATCCCTCACAGATACGCAGTATTTT	CASSTGPGGSLTDTQYF
TRBJ2-7	.	TRBV7-9	.	TGTGCCACCCAGGGACACCACTACGAGCAGTACTTC	CATQGHHYEQYF
TRBJ1-1	.	TRBV25-1	.	TGTGCCAGCAAAAAGTGGGACACTGAAGCTTTCTTT	CASKKWDTEAFF
TRBJ2-1	TRBD2	TRBV7-9	.	TGTGCCAGCAGCTTTGGACTAGCGGGAGGGCCTGTGGTTGAGCAGTTCTTC	CASSFGLAGGPVVEQFF
TRBJ2-7	.	TRBV11-2	.	TGTGCCAGCAGCCCGTTCTGGGGGGTTCAGCAAAACGAGCAGTACTTC	CASSPFWGVQQNEQYF
TRBJ2-7	.	TRBV28	.	TGTGCCAGCAGTTTCCGGCCCTACGAGCAGTACTTC	CASSFRPYEQYF
TRBJ1-1	.	TRBV29-1	.	TGCAGCGTTGTGACGGCGAACACTGAAGCTTTCTTT	CSVVTANTEAFF
TRBJ2-5	.	TRBV7-2	.	TGTGCCAGCAGCTTAGCGGACTCCGAGACCCAGTACTTC	CASSLADSETQYF
TRBJ1-5	.	TRBV28	.	TGTGCCAGCAGTTTGGTACAATCCAGCAATCAGCCCCAGCATTTT	CASSLVQSSNQPQHF
TRBJ2-1	TRBD2	TRBV19	.	TGTGCCAGTAATATAGCGGGAGCCTACAATGAGCAGTTCTTC	CASNIAGAYNEQFF
TRBJ2-7	.	TRBV7-2	.	TGTGCCAGCACTCCGACTTTTAGCTCCTACGAGCAGTACTTC	CASTPTFSSYEQYF
TRBJ2-7	.	TRBV9	once	TGTGCCAGCAGCGTAGAAGGTCAGGCCTACGAGCAGTACTTC	CASSVEGQAYEQYF
TRBJ2-5	.	TRBV3-1	.	TGTGCCAGCAGCCAAGAAGGGCGGGCCCAAGAGACCCAGTACTTC	CASSQEGRAQETQYF
TRBJ2-6	TRBD2	TRBV4-2	.	TGTGCCAGCAGCCAAGACCCCCCAGCGGGAGGGTTCTCTGGGGCCAACGTCCTGACTTTC	CASSQDPPAGGFSGANVLTF
TRBJ1-2	TRBD1	TRBV2	.	TGTGCCAGCAGTGAAGCCGGGACAGACGATATCTATGGCTACACCTTC	CASSEAGTDDIYGYTF
TRBJ2-1	TRBD2	TRBV29-1	.	TGCAGCGTGGGGGGGCTAGCGGGACGGAATGAGCAGTTCTTC	CSVGGLAGRNEQFF
TRBJ1-5	.	TRBV6-5	.	TGTGCCAGCGGTTCTGTTCAGCCCCAGCATTTT	CASGSVQPQHF
TRBJ1-1	TRBD1	TRBV4-3	.	TGCGCCAGCAGCCCATCCCGGGAGACAGGGGTGGCTGAAGCTTTCTTT	CASSPSRETGVAEAFF
TRBJ1-1	.	TRBV20-1	.	TGCAGTGCTAGACCGACCGAAATGAACACTGAAGCTTTCTTT	CSARPTEMNTEAFF
TRBJ2-1	.	TRBV30	.	TGTGCCTGGAGTGTACGAGCGACTGAGCAGTTCTTC	CAWSVRATEQFF
TRBJ1-5	.	TRBV11-2	.	TGTGCCAGCAGCCTCAACACCTATAGCAATCAGCCCCAGCATTTT	CASSLNTYSNQPQHF
TRBJ2-7	TRBD1	TRBV18	.	TGTGCCAGCTCGCCGGAAAGGACAGGTTTCTCCTACGAGCAGTACTTC	CASSPERTGFSYEQYF
TRBJ2-5	.	TRBV6-1	.	TGTGCCAGCAGTGAAGTTCCGGGGGACCAAGAGACCCAGTACTTC	CASSEVPGDQETQYF